The 10 T cell receptor beta chains below were found in one sample sequenced in a study of shared clonotypes between healthy human individuals. The protocol was immunoSEQ multiplex PCR, while the TCRdb copy is restricted to in-frame clones and leaves out a portion. The sample records about 2.4 million clones, over 85% being singletons. Sequenced material: naive CD4+ T cells from PBMCs. Subset described: CD45RA+ positively selected. The origin of the receptors is a young man in good health. Some clones in this sample may be carry-over from other donors' samples.

This chain connects TRBV18 to TRBJ1-4; TRBD1 matches at 7 bases. The V gene's germline CDR1 is KGHSH and CDR2 LQKENI. The CDR3 extends over 15 amino acids. Losses at the gene ends were 6 bases for V and 0 bases for J; bases not matched to a gene: 4. The CDR3 protein is CASSPTGSTNEKLFF. The CDR3 DNA sequence: TGTGCCAGCTCCCCGACAGGGTCAACTAATGAAAAACTGTTTTTT.

This rearrangement joins TRBV4-1 to TRBJ1-5; 8 nucleotides align to TRBD1. This CDR3 spans 16 amino acids. With 4 bases clipped from V and 2 bases from J, the junction kept 7 bases outside the gene matches. CDR1 and CDR2 (germline): MGHRA, YSYEKL. CDR3 nucleotides: TGCGCCAGCAGCCCCGGACAGGGAAAAGGCAATCAGCCCCAGCATTTT. Amino acids: CASSPGQGKGNQPQHF.

The chain couples TRBV5-1 to TRBJ1-1; maybe TRBD1 (6 bases). V dropped 4 bases and J dropped 7 bases, with 17 bases sitting between them. The germline CDR1 and CDR2 sequences are SGHRS and YFSETQ. This CDR3 comprises 14 residues. The chain's CDR3 is CASSDTTGMGEAFF. Here the CDR3 DNA reads TGCGCCAGCAGCGATACTACAGGGATGGGTGAAGCTTTCTTT.

This clone was recorded a few times. This chain connects TRBV9 to TRBJ2-3, with D perhaps matching TRBD1 (6 bases). Trimming cost V 3 bases and J 3 bases, with 8 bases left between them. Per germline, CDR1 SGDLS and CDR2 YYNGEE. This CDR3 comprises 13 residues. The CDR3 bases are TGTGCCAGCAGCGGGGACATAACAGATACGCAGTATTTT. This translates into CASSGDITDTQYF. Based on the CDR3 plus reference TRBV9 and TRBJ2-3, the full variable domain is DSGVTQTPKHLITATGQRVTLRCSPRSGDLSVYWYQQSLDQGLQFLIQYYNGEERAKGNILERFSAQQFPDLHSELNLSSLELGDSALYFCASSGDITDTQYFGPGTRLTVL.

This chain joins TRBV11-1 and TRBJ2-3, with 9 bases matching TRBD1. CDR3 length: 19 residues. Germline V gene lookup returns CDR1 SGHAT and CDR2 FQDESV (reference sequence). The J segment lost 6 bases and the V segment lost 5 bases, leaving 21 bases of the junction unmatched. The CDR3 bases are TGTGCCAGCAGCGCACTAACGAGACAGGGGGTCGGAAGGAGGGATACGCAGTATTTT. Its protein product is CASSALTRQGVGRRDTQYF.

This chain's CDR3 is CASIPDRVDEQYF. CDR3 nucleotides: TGTGCCAGCATTCCGGACAGGGTAGACGAGCAGTACTTC. This chain joins TRBV28 and TRBJ2-7; 8 bases are shared with TRBD1. This CDR3 has 13 residues. Trimming at V came to 7 bases and at J to 5 bases, leaving 7 bases not matched to a gene. Germline V gene lookup returns CDR1 MDHEN and CDR2 SYDVKM. Combining the CDR3 with reference TRBV28 and TRBJ2-7 gives the whole variable domain DVKVTQSSRYLVKRTGEKVFLECVQDMDHENMFWYRQDPGLGLRLIYFSYDVKMKEKGDIPEGYSVSREKKERFSLILESASTNQTSMYLCASIPDRVDEQYFGPGTRLTVT.

The V and J genes are TRBV28 and TRBJ2-1; D unresolved. CDR3 length: 15 amino acids. The V gene's germline CDR1 is MDHEN and CDR2 SYDVKM. The V end lost 6 bases, the J end lost 5 bases, and 17 bases lay between the germline ends. The CDR3 bases are TGTGCCAGCAGCGGGTACCGGGTCGTGGACAATGAGCAGTTCTTC. Amino acids: CASSGYRVVDNEQFF.

This chain uses TRBV27 with TRBJ1-1; D uncertain. Trimming cost V 7 bases and J 4 bases, with 22 bases left between them. Germline loops: CDR1 MNHEY, CDR2 SMNVEV (reference sequence). The CDR3 is 16 residues long. The CDR3 spells CASTRFGVGGSTEAFF. CDR3 DNA: TGTGCCAGCACCCGGTTCGGGGTGGGAGGCAGCACTGAAGCTTTCTTT.

The chain has TRBV5-4 and TRBJ2-1; 14 positions agree with TRBD2. Trimming cost V 4 bases and J 3 bases; bases outside gene matches: 12. The CDR3 runs 19 residues. The germline CDR1 and CDR2 sequences are SGHNT and YYREEE (reference sequence). CDR3 protein: CASSLQGLAGAKYYNEQFF. DNA of the CDR3: TGTGCCAGCAGCCTACAGGGACTAGCGGGAGCTAAATACTACAATGAGCAGTTCTTC.

The rearrangement links TRBV6-6 to TRBJ2-7; 9 bases map to TRBD2. Trimming at V came to 10 bases and at J to 7 bases, leaving 17 bases not matched to a gene. CDR1 is MNHNY and CDR2 is SVGAGI in the germline V gene (reference sequence). The CDR3 extends over 15 amino acids. CDR3 bases: TGTGCCACCGAACCCGGACTAGCGTCCCTGGGGGAGCAGTACTTC. Protein: CATEPGLASLGEQYF.